What follows are 27 T cell receptor beta chains derived from one specimen sequenced in a study of blood T cells in healthy people across ages (dated by TCRdb to the mid-2010s). Libraries were made using 5' RACE. TCRdb shows the sequencer as Illumina HiSeq 2500. A second roughly 7 to 11 cycle PCR used a sample-barcoded 5' primer and a J-beta primer mix. TCRdb itself trimmed the public reads at Q25 with fastp, ran MiXCR and retained productive beta chains. Every entry covers one CDR3 protein and lists the most common genes and DNA from its rows. The sample yields more than 750,000 distinct CDR3 sequences; about 28% were counted once. In total, the top ten clones hold 10% to 13% of the sample. The sample was also reused in another study, on T cells of mothers and their children.

The source material was blood. The source is a woman aged 40 to 55 in good health.

This clonotype has only a few counts. The chain employs TRBV14 and TRBJ1-1; D unclear. V gave up 1 base and J gave up 0 bases, with 9 bases separating them. Germline CDR1 is SGHDN and CDR2 is FVKESK. CDR3 length: 15 amino acids. CDR3 nucleotide sequence: TGTGCCAGCAGCCAAGGTTGGTTAGTGAACACTGAAGCTTTCTTT. Its protein is CASSQGWLVNTEAFF.

Many counts were recorded for this clonotype. The genes are TRBV5-1 and TRBJ1-2; the D is unclear. The CDR3 is 13 amino acids. Germline CDR1 reads SGHRS; CDR2 reads YFSETQ. The germline V and J ends were trimmed by 2 bases and 1 base, with 6 bases remaining between them. The CDR3 region has the DNA TGCGCCAGCAGCTTTACAGTTAACTATGGCTACACCTTC. Encoded protein: CASSFTVNYGYTF. The entire variable domain, with the rest obtained from reference TRBV5-1 and TRBJ1-2, is as follows: KAGVTQTPRYLIKTRGQQVTLSCSPISGHRSVSWYQQTPGQGLQFLFEYFSETQRNKGNFPGRFSGRQFSNSRSEMNVSTLELGDSALYLCASSFTVNYGYTFGSGTRLTVV.

The V call is TRBV20-1, the J call TRBJ2-5, with D perhaps matching TRBD2 (7 bases). The CDR3 spans 15 residues. CDR1 and CDR2 from the germline V gene are DFQATT and SNEGSKA (reference sequence). CDR3 nucleotides: TGCAGCTACGGCATACCCGGGGGGCTTAAAGAGACCCAGTACTTC. Its protein product is CSYGIPGGLKETQYF.

This clonotype was observed a handful of times. Mismatch with germline at one junction end may stem from a read error. The chain joins TRBV6-5 to TRBJ1-1, with unresolved D. The CDR3 has 13 residues. Germline assignment: CDR1 MNHEY and CDR2 SVGAGI. CDR3 region: CACSYWGNTEAFF. CDR3 nucleotides: TGTGCCTGCAGTTACTGGGGAAACACTGAAGCTTTCTTT.

V gene TRBV4-3 combines with J gene TRBJ2-6, with D unclear. CDR3 length: 16 amino acids. V lost 0 bases and J lost 2, with 8 bases in between. Germline assignment: CDR1 LGHNA and CDR2 YSLEER. The CDR3 coding sequence is TGCGCCAGCAGCCAAGATCGGTCAGCTGGGGCCAACGTCCTGACTTTC. This gives the protein CASSQDRSAGANVLTF.

Many counts were recorded for this clonotype. The J gene is TRBJ1-1, the V gene TRBV7-9; D possibly corresponds to TRBD1 (6 bases). The germline CDR1 and CDR2 sequences are SEHNR and FQNEAQ (reference sequence). Deletions cut 5 bases from V and 4 bases from J, with 11 bases between. This CDR3 is 13 amino acids long. Here the CDR3 reads CASSRTGFTEAFF. In nucleotides, the CDR3 is TGTGCCAGCAGCCGAACAGGGTTCACTGAAGCTTTCTTT.

This clonotype was detected ten times or more. V gene TRBV7-9 combines with J gene TRBJ1-2; TRBD1 aligns across 8 bases. The CDR3 loop spans 16 amino acids. Germline trimming cut 1 base from V and 8 bases from J; bases unmatched to any gene: 12. Germline-derived CDR1 and CDR2 are SEHNR and FQNEAQ (reference sequence). The CDR3 loop reads CASSLDGQGQRRGYTF. The CDR3 nucleotides read TGTGCCAGCAGCTTAGATGGACAGGGCCAACGCCGGGGCTACACCTTC.

This clonotype was observed many times. At one end the junction does not follow the germline gene, possibly because of a read error. The gene calls are TRBV15 and TRBJ2-7, with 10 positions matching TRBD2. Germline CDR1 LNHNV, CDR2 YYDKDF (reference sequence). The CDR3 spans 16 residues. CDR3 sequence reads: CVTSRDASGGSYEQYF. For the CDR3, the DNA is TGTGTCACCAGCAGAGATGCTAGCGGGGGCTCCTACGAGCAGTACTTC.

This clonotype was recorded at least ten times. The chain joins TRBV12-3 or TRBV12-4 to TRBJ1-5; tentative D call: TRBD1 (5 bases). This CDR3 comprises 13 residues. V was clipped by 2 bases and J by 7 bases, with 9 bases between them. The CDR3: CASSLRGGQPQHF. DNA for the CDR3: TGTGCCAGCAGTTTACGGGGGGGGCAGCCCCAGCATTTT.

CDR3 DNA sequence: TGCAGCGTTGATTCGGGCAGGGGGAATGAGCAGTACTTC. Translation: CSVDSGRGNEQYF. The chain uses TRBV29-1 and TRBJ2-5, with TRBD1 identical over 7 bases. Germline assignment: CDR1 SQVTM and CDR2 ANQGSEA. The V segment lost 3 bases and the J segment 11 bases; nucleotides outside the gene matches: 12. There are 13 residues in the CDR3. Based on the CDR3 plus reference TRBV29-1 and TRBJ2-5, the full variable domain is SAVISQKPSRDICQRGTSLTIQCQVDSQVTMMFWYRQQPGQSLTLIATANQGSEATYESGFVIDKFPISRPNLTFSTLTVSNMSPEDSSIYLCSVDSGRGNEQYFGPGTRLLVL.

The rearrangement joins TRBV7-2 to TRBJ1-6; D not resolved. The germline CDR1 and CDR2 sequences are SGHTA and FQGNSA. Deletions cut 1 base from V and 7 bases from J, with 8 bases between. This CDR3 comprises 14 residues. For the CDR3, the DNA is TGTGCCAGCAGCTTAGTGGCAGTAAATTCACCCCTCCACTTT. It codes for CASSLVAVNSPLHF.

There are many counts of this clonotype. This rearrangement joins TRBV11-2 to TRBJ2-6; tentative D call: TRBD1 (5 bases). There are 16 residues in the CDR3. Germline CDR1 SGHAT, CDR2 FQNNGV. V was trimmed by 5 bases and J by 0 bases, leaving 11 bases between them. The CDR3 loop reads CASSVQVHSGANVLTF. CDR3 in DNA: TGTGCCAGCAGCGTACAGGTTCACTCTGGGGCCAACGTCCTGACTTTC.

The rearrangement uses TRBV20-1 and TRBJ2-3; D is unresolved. V lost 3 bases, J lost 0 bases, and 16 bases lay in between. The CDR3 runs 16 residues. Germline assignment: CDR1 DFQATT and CDR2 SNEGSKA (reference sequence). The CDR3 DNA sequence: TGCAGTGCTAGTCCAATCGCTAGACTCAGCACAGATACGCAGTATTTT. Protein sequence: CSASPIARLSTDTQYF.

This clonotype was picked up many times. The V gene is TRBV7-8, the J gene TRBJ2-1; 7 bases align to TRBD2. V lost 1 base to trimming and J lost 4 bases; unmatched junction nucleotides: 10. The CDR3 contains 17 residues. In germline, CDR1 is SGHVS, CDR2 FQNEAQ. CDR3 nucleotides: TGTGCCAGCAGCTTAGTCCTAGCGGCGGATCCTTACAATGAGCAGTTCTTC. Translation: CASSLVLAADPYNEQFF.

This chain connects TRBV9 to TRBJ2-3, with D unclear. The CDR3 has 15 amino acids. Germline-derived CDR1 and CDR2 are SGDLS and YYNGEE. V was trimmed by 0 bases and J by 2 bases, leaving 10 bases between them. The CDR3 region has the DNA TGTGCCAGCAGCGTAGACCCAAAAGACACAGATACGCAGTATTTT. This gives the protein CASSVDPKDTDTQYF.

This clonotype came up once. The V and J genes are TRBV14 and TRBJ1-2; 7 bases are a match to TRBD1. Losses at the gene ends were 4 bases for V and 7 bases for J; bases not matched to a gene: 9. This CDR3 is 14 amino acids long. In germline, CDR1 is SGHDN, CDR2 FVKESK. The CDR3 is CASSPHTGEGGYTF. The CDR3 DNA follows: TGTGCCAGCAGCCCCCACACAGGGGAAGGTGGCTACACCTTC.

This chain uses TRBV4-1 with TRBJ2-1, with TRBD2 matching 9 bases. Germline V gene data show CDR1 as MGHRA and CDR2 as YSYEKL. The CDR3 runs to 15 residues. J was trimmed by 11 bases and V by 1 base; bases with no gene match: 9. This chain's CDR3 is CASSQVASGNGKQFF. In nucleotides, the CDR3 is TGCGCCAGCAGCCAAGTGGCTAGCGGGAACGGTAAGCAGTTCTTC.

At least ten counts were recorded for this clonotype. The chain combines TRBV9 with TRBJ2-5; D remains unclear. This CDR3 has 13 amino acids. V shed 0 bases and J shed 3 bases, with 6 bases lying between them. The germline V gene has CDR1 SGDLS and CDR2 YYNGEE. The CDR3 spells CASSVAFKETQYF. Here the CDR3 DNA reads TGTGCCAGCAGCGTAGCCTTTAAAGAGACCCAGTACTTC.

In its sample, this clonotype was seen a few times. The V gene is TRBV9, the J gene TRBJ2-1, with TRBD1 identical over 9 bases. The length of the CDR3 is 16 residues. CDR1 SGDLS and CDR2 YYNGEE come from the germline V gene. With V trimmed by 3 bases and J by 7 bases, 11 bases remained unmatched. The CDR3 loop is CASSGRDRAALNEQFF. The CDR3 DNA sequence: TGTGCCAGCAGCGGCCGGGACAGGGCAGCCCTTAATGAGCAGTTCTTC. The variable domain in full, with the rest retrieved from reference TRBV9 and TRBJ2-1, is DSGVTQTPKHLITATGQRVTLRCSPRSGDLSVYWYQQSLDQGLQFLIQYYNGEERAKGNILERFSAQQFPDLHSELNLSSLELGDSALYFCASSGRDRAALNEQFFGPGTRLTVL.

Comment on this clonotype: Germline and junction disagree at one end, which may indicate a read error. This chain uses TRBV15 with TRBJ2-5; TRBD1 or TRBD2 may be the D gene (5 bases each). Germline values: CDR1 LNHNV, CDR2 YYDKDF (reference sequence). This CDR3 is built from 16 residues. The CDR3 loop is CATSIEPGRRQGTQYF. The CDR3 DNA sequence: TGTGCCACCAGCATAGAACCGGGACGGCGACAAGGGACCCAGTACTTC.

V usage is TRBV7-9 and J usage is TRBJ1-2, with D perhaps TRBD1 (5 bases). Trimming removed 2 bases at V and 0 bases at J, with 10 bases between. Germline V gene sequence: CDR1 SEHNR, CDR2 FQNEAQ (reference sequence). There are 15 residues in the CDR3. The CDR3 sequence: CASSLRQTANYGYTF. The DNA for the CDR3 is TGTGCCAGCAGCTTAAGACAGACCGCTAACTATGGCTACACCTTC. The full variable domain, rest sourced from reference TRBV7-9 and TRBJ1-2, is DTGVSQNPRHKITKRGQNVTFRCDPISEHNRLYWYRQTLGQGPEFLTYFQNEAQLEKSRLLSDRFSAERPKGSFSTLEIQRTEQGDSAMYLCASSLRQTANYGYTFGSGTRLTVV.

This clonotype was picked up a small number of times. One end of the junction is discordant with germline, which a read error may explain. The genes are TRBV10-3 and TRBJ1-1; D may be TRBD1 (6 bases). This CDR3 spans 14 amino acids. CDR1 is ENHRY and CDR2 is SYGVKD in the germline V gene. The CDR3: CAIREGQTHTETFF. CDR3 bases: TGTGCCATCAGGGAGGGACAAACTCACACTGAAACTTTCTTT.

The chain joins TRBV28 to TRBJ2-1, with D hard to call. V lost 8 bases to trimming and J lost 0 bases, with 8 bases between them. CDR1 is MDHEN, CDR2 SYDVKM, per germline. The CDR3 contains 13 residues. The CDR3: CASVAVSYNEQFF. CDR3 DNA: TGTGCCAGCGTAGCAGTCTCCTACAATGAGCAGTTCTTC.

The rearrangement uses TRBV6-2 or TRBV6-3 and TRBJ1-5; perhaps TRBD1 as D (6 bases). Trimming took off 0 bases at V and 4 bases at J, with 31 bases between the two ends. This CDR3 is built from 22 residues. From germline, CDR1 is MNHEY and CDR2 SVGEGT. The CDR3 DNA reads as TGTGCCAGCAGTTACTCGATTTCATCCGGGACAAGGGTATTTGGAGGGAATCAGCCCCAGCATTTT. Encoded protein: CASSYSISSGTRVFGGNQPQHF.

The chain combines TRBV6-1 with TRBJ2-1; D is tentatively TRBD1 or TRBD2 (5 bases each). Germline-derived CDR1 and CDR2 are MNHNS and SASEGT. The CDR3 consists of 16 residues. Trimming cost V 5 bases and J 1 base, with 15 bases left between them. The CDR3 DNA is TGTGCCAGCAGTAAGGTGGGGGATGGATCCTACAATGAGCAGTTCTTC. Translation gives CASSKVGDGSYNEQFF.

A few counts support this clonotype. The V call is TRBV5-1, the J call TRBJ2-1, with a tentative D call TRBD2 (5 bases). This CDR3 contains 14 residues. V gave up 6 bases and J gave up 8 bases, with 18 bases separating them. Germline V gene sequence: CDR1 SGHRS, CDR2 YFSETQ. The CDR3 bases are TGCGCCAGCACCCCGTCGCCGGGGAACGATGAGCAGTTCTTC. Translating gives CASTPSPGNDEQFF. The entire variable domain, with the rest obtained from reference TRBV5-1 and TRBJ2-1, is as follows: KAGVTQTPRYLIKTRGQQVTLSCSPISGHRSVSWYQQTPGQGLQFLFEYFSETQRNKGNFPGRFSGRQFSNSRSEMNVSTLELGDSALYLCASTPSPGNDEQFFGPGTRLTVL.

CDR3 residues: CASSLIAGTTDTQYF. For the CDR3, the DNA is TGTGCCAGCAGCTTAATAGCGGGGACCACAGATACGCAGTATTTT. The chain links TRBV7-3 to TRBJ2-3, with 8 bases fitting TRBD2. Per germline, CDR1 SGHTA and CDR2 FQGTGA. The CDR3 contains 15 residues. V gave up 1 base and J gave up 2 bases; unmatched junction bases: 2.